This T cell receptor (beta chain) came from a study of PD-1 blockade in classical Hodgkin lymphoma. Study findings and constraints: Lower baseline TCR diversity was reported for newly diagnosed patients than for healthy donors. Unlike CD8+ TCR diversity, which did not rise significantly by C4D1, CD4+ TCR diversity did. Similar baseline diversity was found in complete responders and newly diagnosed patients.

The CDR3 spans 16 residues. Germline loops: CDR1 SGHTS, CDR2 YDEGEE. With 2 bases removed from V and 0 bases from J, the gap between germline ends came to 11 bases. This table comes from immunoSEQ multiplex PCR, and its TCRdb copy is limited to in-frame clones, with some not included. The data contain approximately 84,000 clones, 75% to 90% of them singletons. Relapses following autologous stem cell transplantation were seen in all patients, with brentuximab vedotin exposure varying. Concerning this clone itself: No antigen is known for it.

This clonotype was obtained from a human donor with classical Hodgkin lymphoma. The chain combines TRBV5-8 with TRBJ2-2; D is ambiguous. The starting material was peripheral blood mononuclear cells (PBMCs), obtained at baseline. CDR3 nucleotide sequence: TGTGCCAGCAGCTTCGTTGAAGGATCGAACACCGGGGAGCTGTTTTTT. This codes for CASSFVEGSNTGELFF.